This passage covers 32 T cell receptor beta chains from one sample sequenced in a study of identical twins. TCRdb itself ran the 5' RACE reads through MiXCR, one entry per CDR3 protein. The sample records roughly 230,000 distinct CDR3 sequences, about 8.3% being singletons. The sample was also linked to a second study, of yellow fever vaccine responses in identical twins.

Sequencing was performed on CD8+ T cells sorted from blood. The source of these receptors is a woman between 18 and 29 years old in good health.

J is TRBJ2-3 and V is TRBV27; 7 bases line up with TRBD1. Germline CDR1 MNHEY, CDR2 SMNVEV (reference sequence). The CDR3 spans 14 residues. V gave up 3 bases and J gave up 3 bases; unmatched junction bases: 3. The CDR3, as DNA: TGTGCCAGCAGTTTCCCAGGGGGAACAGATACGCAGTATTTT. It is translated as CASSFPGGTDTQYF.

The chain recombines TRBV23-1 with TRBJ2-7; 8 bases are a match to TRBD1. TRBV23-1 is given ORF status, its function remaining uncertain. The trim removed 3 bases at V and 3 bases at J, leaving 13 bases unmatched. The CDR3 sequence is 17 residues long. CDR3: CASSHRSLRDRNYEQYF. Here the CDR3 DNA reads TGCGCCAGCAGTCATCGTAGTCTCCGGGACAGGAACTACGAGCAGTACTTC.

At least ten counts were recorded for this clonotype. The junction departs from the called germline gene at one end, perhaps through a read error. The chain employs TRBV12-3 or TRBV12-4 and TRBJ2-3; D is ambiguous. CDR3 length: 14 residues. CDR3 nucleotide sequence: TGCGCCAGCAGCTTTGGAACTAGCACAGATACGCAGTATTTT. This sequence encodes CASSFGTSTDTQYF.

This clonotype occurred many times. This sequence joins TRBV12-3 or TRBV12-4 and TRBJ2-7; D not certain. V was pared by 6 bases and J by 6 bases, with 18 bases between. This CDR3 comprises 14 residues. CDR3 sequence reads: CASSTSRSGFEQYF. The CDR3 nucleotides read TGTGCCAGCAGCACCAGCCGATCTGGGTTCGAGCAGTACTTC.

The V call is TRBV7-8, the J call TRBJ2-7, with no clear D. This CDR3 has 13 residues. With 8 bases removed from V and 1 base from J, the gap between germline ends came to 12 bases. Germline V CDR1 and CDR2: SGHVS, FQNEAQ. This chain's CDR3 is CASQHSVSYEQYF. For the CDR3, the DNA is TGTGCCAGCCAGCATTCCGTTTCCTACGAGCAGTACTTC.

This clonotype was seen a few times. V usage is TRBV29-1 and J usage is TRBJ2-5, with 7 nucleotides matching TRBD1. V lost 7 bases to trimming and J lost 3 bases; unmatched junction nucleotides: 5. Germline V lookup: CDR1 SQVTM, CDR2 ANQGSEA. This CDR3 spans 12 amino acids. In DNA, the CDR3 is TGCAGCGCTTTGGGGACAGAAGAGACCCAGTACTTC. It translates to CSALGTEETQYF.

This clonotype has only a few counts. The chain combines TRBV30 with TRBJ2-1, with no clear D. This CDR3 spans 13 amino acids. Trimming took off 1 base at V and 4 bases at J, with 8 bases between the two ends. In germline, CDR1 is GTSNPN, CDR2 SVGIG (reference sequence). CDR3 loop: CAWSETAYNEQFF. DNA for the CDR3: TGTGCCTGGAGTGAAACAGCTTACAATGAGCAGTTCTTC.

This clonotype was counted between two and nine times. The V and J genes are TRBV27 and TRBJ2-3; tentatively, D is TRBD1 or TRBD2 (5 bases each). Germline CDR1 reads MNHEY; CDR2 reads SMNVEV (reference sequence). With 3 bases removed from V and 1 base from J, the gap between germline ends came to 11 bases. The CDR3 is made up of 15 amino acids. The CDR3 DNA sequence: TGTGCCAGCAGTTTTTGGGACGGACGCACAGATACGCAGTATTTT. This translates into CASSFWDGRTDTQYF.

This clonotype occurred a few times. The chain employs TRBV27 and TRBJ2-7; D gene ambiguous. Germline loops: CDR1 MNHEY, CDR2 SMNVEV (reference sequence). The CDR3 is 14 amino acids. Between the trimmed V and J ends, which lost 2 bases and 0 bases, there was a span of 8 bases. The CDR3 sequence: CASSLAHGSYEQYF. For the CDR3, the DNA is TGTGCCAGCAGTTTAGCCCACGGCTCCTACGAGCAGTACTTC.

The chain couples TRBV7-9 to TRBJ2-1, with D perhaps TRBD1 (6 bases). CDR1 and CDR2 from the germline V gene are SEHNR and FQNEAQ (reference sequence). Trimming shortened V by 4 bases and J by 0 bases, and 13 bases separated the two germline ends. The CDR3 has 16 residues. The CDR3 DNA sequence: TGTGCCAGCAGCTCAAGACAGGACAGCTCCTACAATGAGCAGTTCTTC. Translated, it gives CASSSRQDSSYNEQFF.

This chain uses TRBV3-1 with TRBJ2-3; tentative D call: TRBD1 (6 bases). This CDR3 has 14 amino acids. In germline, CDR1 is LGHDT, CDR2 YNNKEL (reference sequence). The V end was cut by 3 bases, the J end by 1 base, with 8 bases between. CDR3 loop: CASSQKGGTDTQYF. For the CDR3, the DNA is TGTGCCAGCAGCCAGAAGGGGGGCACAGATACGCAGTATTTT.

This clonotype was counted between two and nine times. The genes are TRBV12-3 or TRBV12-4 and TRBJ2-3; D gene uncertain. The CDR3 extends over 14 amino acids. Trimming removed 5 bases at V and 2 bases at J, with 11 bases between. The CDR3 sequence: CASSRSGDTDTQYF. The CDR3, as DNA: TGTGCCAGCAGTCGGAGTGGGGACACAGATACGCAGTATTTT.

This clonotype was recorded a few times. The chain joins TRBV5-6 to TRBJ2-4; 7 bases match TRBD1. The CDR3 is 17 residues long. Looked up from germline, CDR1 is SGHDT and CDR2 is YYEEEE. J gave up 2 bases and V 2 bases, and 10 bases lay outside the gene matches. CDR3 protein: CASSLKSGQPPKNIQYF. CDR3 nucleotide sequence: TGTGCCAGCAGCTTAAAATCGGGACAGCCTCCCAAAAACATTCAGTACTTC.

In its sample, this clonotype was seen a few times. This rearrangement joins TRBV19 to TRBJ2-1, with 7 bases lining up with TRBD1. The CDR3 is 16 amino acids. The V segment lost 2 bases and the J segment 0 bases; nucleotides outside the gene matches: 4. CDR1 is LNHDA, CDR2 SQIVND, per germline (reference sequence). The CDR3 loop is CASSIFSGGSYNEQFF. CDR3 bases: TGTGCCAGTAGTATATTCTCAGGGGGCTCCTACAATGAGCAGTTCTTC.

This clonotype was counted only a few times. This chain uses TRBV9 with TRBJ2-7; TRBD1 is a possible D gene (6 bases). Looked up from germline, CDR1 is SGDLS and CDR2 is YYNGEE. The CDR3 loop spans 15 amino acids. Between the trimmed V and J ends, which lost 5 bases and 1 base, there was a span of 16 bases. CDR3 DNA sequence: TGTGCCAGCAGTAAACAGGGCTCGCGGTCCTACGAGCAGTACTTC. Protein sequence: CASSKQGSRSYEQYF.

This clonotype was counted only a few times. The rearrangement joins TRBV11-2 to TRBJ2-7, with 16 bases aligning to TRBD2. The CDR3 has 18 amino acids. The junction had 7 bases not matched to a gene; V was cut back by 5 bases and J by 0 bases. Germline loops: CDR1 SGHAT, CDR2 FQNNGV. CDR3 residues: CASSEGLAGGLISYEQYF. In nucleotides, the CDR3 is TGTGCCAGCAGCGAGGGACTAGCGGGAGGGTTGATCTCCTACGAGCAGTACTTC.

This clonotype appeared many times. V and J are TRBV12-5 and TRBJ2-3, with D possibly being TRBD1 or TRBD2 (5 bases each). The V and J ends lost 8 bases and 1 base respectively, with 19 bases between them. Per germline, CDR1 LGHNT and CDR2 FRNRAP. CDR3 length: 16 residues. The CDR3 sequence is CASSSGGSSGTDTQYF. CDR3 nucleotide sequence: TGTGCTAGTAGTAGTGGGGGTTCCTCTGGCACAGATACGCAGTATTTT.

This clonotype was picked up many times. The chain is built from TRBV2 and TRBJ2-7; 7 bases map to TRBD2. There are 16 residues in the CDR3. Per germline, CDR1 SNHLY and CDR2 FYNNEI. J was trimmed by 2 bases and V by 2 bases; bases with no gene match: 9. For the CDR3, the DNA is TGTGCCAGCAGTGAATTTTTAGCGGGCCCGACCTACGAGCAGTACTTC. It is translated as CASSEFLAGPTYEQYF.

The table lists this clonotype with a count of one. V and J are TRBV4-2 and TRBJ2-1, with TRBD2 identical over 7 bases. The CDR3 has 16 amino acids. The germline V gene encodes CDR1 LGHNA and CDR2 YNFKEQ. J lost 7 bases, V lost 4 bases, and 13 bases had no gene match. Here the CDR3 DNA reads TGTGCCAGCAGCCCGTGGGGGGGAGGGCCTGGTAATGAGCAGTTCTTC. This translates into CASSPWGGGPGNEQFF.

This clonotype has only a few counts. This chain connects TRBV5-1 to TRBJ2-7; weak D call: TRBD1 (6 bases). CDR3 length: 12 residues. Trimming shortened V by 2 bases and J by 4 bases, and 7 bases separated the two germline ends. Germline CDR1 SGHRS, CDR2 YFSETQ. CDR3 bases: TGCGCCAGCAGCTTTGGACAGTACGAGCAGTACTTC. The encoded protein is CASSFGQYEQYF.

In this sample, this clonotype turned up a few times. The V gene is TRBV6-1, the J gene TRBJ2-5; 9 bases align to TRBD1. Trimming cost V 5 bases and J 4 bases; bases outside gene matches: 5. CDR3 length: 14 residues. CDR1 and CDR2 (germline): MNHNS, SASEGT. The CDR3 reads CASSTTGGRETQYF. The DNA of the CDR3 is TGTGCCAGCAGTACGACAGGGGGACGAGAGACCCAGTACTTC.

This clonotype was detected a few times. The J gene is TRBJ2-7, the V gene TRBV3-1; D possibly corresponds to TRBD1 (6 bases). V gave up 6 bases and J gave up 1 base, with 13 bases separating them. Germline loops: CDR1 LGHDT, CDR2 YNNKEL (reference sequence). This CDR3 spans 14 amino acids. CDR3 DNA sequence: TGTGCCAGCAGTCCGGGACAACTATCCTACGAGCAGTACTTC. Encoded protein: CASSPGQLSYEQYF.

This clonotype was counted at least ten times. The chain recombines TRBV7-6 with TRBJ2-5, with D perhaps matching TRBD1 or TRBD2 (5 bases each). The ends were cut back, 2 bases at V and 4 bases at J, with 11 bases in the middle. Germline-derived CDR1 and CDR2 are SGHVS and FNYEAQ. This CDR3 spans 14 amino acids. The CDR3 here is CASSLRGVRETQYF. The CDR3 DNA reads TGTGCCAGCAGCTTAAGAGGGGTGAGAGAGACCCAGTACTTC.

The rearrangement uses TRBV28 and TRBJ2-7, with no clear D. The CDR3 contains 14 residues. In germline, CDR1 is MDHEN, CDR2 SYDVKM. Trimming stripped 5 bases from V and 0 bases from J, with 11 bases between. In DNA, the CDR3 is TGTGCCAGCAGTCATACGGGTAGCTCCTACGAGCAGTACTTC. Residues: CASSHTGSSYEQYF.

The chain couples TRBV10-3 to TRBJ2-7; tentatively, D is TRBD2 (6 bases). CDR3 length: 18 residues. V was shortened by 2 bases and J by 2 bases, with 22 bases between the two germline ends. Germline CDR1 and CDR2: ENHRY and SYGVKD. The CDR3 DNA is TGTGCCATCAGTGAGAAGTCTAGCGCCGATATAACACCCTACGAGCAGTACTTC. Encoded protein: CAISEKSSADITPYEQYF.

This clonotype was counted many times. The CDR3 here is CASSGSGSTDTQYF. DNA of the CDR3: TGTGCCAGCAGCGGTAGCGGTAGCACAGATACGCAGTATTTT. The V and J genes are TRBV9 and TRBJ2-3; D perhaps matches TRBD2 (6 bases). The germline gives CDR1 SGDLS, CDR2 YYNGEE. The V end lost 3 bases, the J end lost 0 bases, and 8 bases lay between the germline ends. This CDR3 contains 14 residues.

This clonotype was detected many times. This chain joins TRBV7-2 and TRBJ2-3; D perhaps matches TRBD1 (6 bases). The germline V and J ends were trimmed by 3 bases and 2 bases, with 9 bases remaining between them. CDR3 length: 14 amino acids. Germline V gene sequence: CDR1 SGHTA, CDR2 FQGNSA. Written as DNA, the CDR3 is TGTGCCAGCAGCTTGAACAGGGTCACAGATACGCAGTATTTT. This gives the protein CASSLNRVTDTQYF.

This sequence joins TRBV6-5 and TRBJ1-1, with 11 bases lining up with TRBD1. Germline V CDR1 and CDR2: MNHEY, SVGAGI. Trimming took 2 bases from V and 1 from J; bases not matched to a gene: 0. The CDR3 length is 15 residues. DNA of the CDR3: TGTGCCAGCAGTTACGGGACAGGGGGGAACACTGAAGCTTTCTTT. Its protein product is CASSYGTGGNTEAFF.

The CDR3 loop is CASSAAGPPNHEQYF. CDR3 in DNA: TGCGCCAGCAGCGCGGCGGGACCCCCGAACCACGAGCAGTACTTC. The rearrangement joins TRBV5-1 to TRBJ2-7, with D maybe TRBD2 (6 bases). CDR3 size: 15 residues. Per germline, CDR1 SGHRS and CDR2 YFSETQ. Trimming took 4 bases from V and 5 from J, leaving 19 bases between them.

This clonotype was seen only a few times. The genes are TRBV15 and TRBJ2-7; the match to TRBD1 covers 7 bases. The CDR3 is made up of 15 amino acids. V dropped 5 bases and J dropped 2; count of bases not matched to a gene: 9. CDR1 LNHNV and CDR2 YYDKDF come from the germline V gene (reference sequence). This CDR3 is CATSPNPDRAYEQYF. The CDR3 DNA is TGTGCCACCAGCCCGAATCCTGACAGGGCCTACGAGCAGTACTTC.

This clonotype was seen repeatedly, ten times or more. V is TRBV29-1 and J is TRBJ1-2, with 12 nucleotides matching TRBD1. The V and J ends lost 6 bases and 8 bases, in that order; junction bases with no gene match: 4. Germline V gene lookup returns CDR1 SQVTM and CDR2 ANQGSEA. This CDR3 has 12 amino acids. This CDR3 reads CSVGQGAGGYTF. CDR3 DNA sequence: TGCAGCGTGGGACAGGGGGCAGGCGGCTACACCTTC.

This clonotype was found many times. The gene calls are TRBV12-3 or TRBV12-4 and TRBJ2-7; 7 bases agree with TRBD2. Germline trimming cut 7 bases from V and 3 bases from J; bases unmatched to any gene: 6. The CDR3 runs 13 residues. CDR3 loop: CASTDSGFYEQYF. In DNA, the CDR3 is TGTGCCAGCACTGATAGCGGGTTCTACGAGCAGTACTTC.